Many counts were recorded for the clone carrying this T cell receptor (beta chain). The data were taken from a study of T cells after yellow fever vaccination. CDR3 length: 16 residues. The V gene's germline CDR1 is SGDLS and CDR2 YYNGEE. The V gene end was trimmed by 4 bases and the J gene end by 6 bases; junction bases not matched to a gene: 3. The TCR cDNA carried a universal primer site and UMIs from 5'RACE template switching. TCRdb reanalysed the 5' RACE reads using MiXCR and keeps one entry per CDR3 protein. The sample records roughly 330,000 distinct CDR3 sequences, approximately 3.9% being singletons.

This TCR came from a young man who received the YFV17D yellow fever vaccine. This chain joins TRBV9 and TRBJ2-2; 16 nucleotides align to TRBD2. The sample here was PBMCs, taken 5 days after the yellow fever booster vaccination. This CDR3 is CASSLGLAGGPGELFF. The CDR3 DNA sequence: TGTGCCAGCAGCTTGGGACTAGCGGGGGGGCCCGGGGAGCTGTTTTTT.